This TCR beta chain derives from a study of blood T cell repertoires in COVID-19. The wider study: The United States, Italy and Spain provided the acute and convalescent COVID-19 samples.

Per the original data handling: Reference gene primers were amplified, and this amplification served to estimate nucleated cell counts. Clones were sequenced by immunoSEQ multiplex PCR, and TCRdb holds only the in-frame ones, with some missing. V and J calls and clone size are given by that table; D and trimming were obtained from the DNA. The table shows over 400,000 clones, with around 90% occurring only once. This CDR3 spans 13 amino acids. Germline V gene sequence: CDR1 SGDLS, CDR2 YYNGEE. The germline V and J ends were trimmed by 7 bases and 7 bases, with 18 bases remaining between them. The sequenced sample consisted of peripheral blood. V and J are TRBV9 and TRBJ2-7, with D possibly matching TRBD2 (6 bases). The TCR was taken from a woman aged 45 to 65 with COVID-19, enrolled during active disease. This CDR3 is CASGKTRTGEQYF. Here the CDR3 DNA reads TGTGCCAGCGGGAAGACTAGGACGGGTGAGCAGTACTTC.